The source of this TCR beta chain is a study of cytomegalovirus exposure and HLA in healthy donors. A word on this clone: The antigen remains unidentified.

Trimming took 1 base from V and 5 from J, leaving 14 bases between them. The CDR3 runs 16 residues. Germline V gene lookup returns CDR1 SGHVS and CDR2 FNYEAQ. The PCR employed 60 Vbeta primers together with 13 Jbeta primers. The method was immunoSEQ multiplex PCR; TCRdb's version includes in-frame clones alone and lacks a portion of them. This sample has roughly 100,000 clones, with 60% to 80% found just once. At sampling all donors were nominally healthy, likely with unrecorded immune exposures. Findings and caveats of the study: A link between a missense DCLRE1C variant and TCR beta V- and J-gene trimming emerged from a later analysis.

The chain combines TRBV7-6 with TRBJ1-4; tentatively, D is TRBD1 (5 bases). The sequenced sample consisted of PBMCs. The receptor comes from a middle-aged woman in good health and CMV-seropositive. The CDR3, as DNA: TGTGCCAGCAGCTTAGACTCCTACAGGCCCAATGAAAAACTGTTTTTT. Protein product: CASSLDSYRPNEKLFF.